This T cell receptor beta chain was recorded in a study of metastatic and nonmetastatic thyroid tumors. About the study: Patients with malignant and benign thyroid disease provided blood and tumor or nodule tissue, whose repertoires were compared. General study results and limits: Relative to benign nodules, malignant thyroid tumors were reportedly characterized by significantly elevated TCR beta diversity in blood and tumor.

The entire patient cohort was treatment-naive prior to thyroid surgery. J gave up 7 bases and V 7 bases, and 11 bases lay outside the gene matches. This CDR3 contains 15 residues. Germline V CDR1 and CDR2: LNHNV, YYDKDF (reference sequence). About this clone itself: Its specificity is unknown.

In the original processing: Clinicopathological groups supplied CDR3 differences that were used to build a distant-metastasis classifier for papillary thyroid cancer. TCRdb re-called the PCR reads via MiXCR. TCRdb, rather than the study authors, made the V and J calls. This table has roughly 30,000 clones, around 25% appearing once. V and J are TRBV15 and TRBJ2-1; 9 bases line up with TRBD1. Sequenced material: blood. This TCR came from a female donor with papillary thyroid cancer or a benign thyroid nodule (not recorded which). Some clones in this sample may be carry-over from other donors' samples. CDR3 sequence: CATTTGTGWVNEQFF. The CDR3 DNA is TGTGCCACCACCACAGGGACAGGGTGGGTGAATGAGCAGTTCTTC.